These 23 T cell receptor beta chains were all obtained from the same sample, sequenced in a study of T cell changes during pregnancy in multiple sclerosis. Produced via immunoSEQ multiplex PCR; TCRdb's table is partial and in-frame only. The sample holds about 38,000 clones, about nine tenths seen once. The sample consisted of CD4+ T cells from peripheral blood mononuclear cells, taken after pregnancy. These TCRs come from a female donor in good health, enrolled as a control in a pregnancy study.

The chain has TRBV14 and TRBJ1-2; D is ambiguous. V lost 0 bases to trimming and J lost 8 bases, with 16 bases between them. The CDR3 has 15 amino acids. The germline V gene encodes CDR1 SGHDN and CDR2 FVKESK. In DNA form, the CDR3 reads TGTGCCAGCAGCCAAGATAGTAACTTCTATCGGGGCTACACCTTC. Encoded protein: CASSQDSNFYRGYTF. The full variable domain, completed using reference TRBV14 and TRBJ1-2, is EAGVTQFPSHSVIEKGQTVTLRCDPISGHDNLYWYRRVMGKEIKFLLHFVKESKQDESGMPNNRFLAERTGGTYSTLKVQPAELEDSGVYFCASSQDSNFYRGYTFGSGTRLTVV.

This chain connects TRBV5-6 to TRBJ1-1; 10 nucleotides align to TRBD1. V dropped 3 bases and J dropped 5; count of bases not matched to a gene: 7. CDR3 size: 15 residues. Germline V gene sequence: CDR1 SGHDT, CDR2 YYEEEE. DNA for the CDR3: TGTGCCAGCAGCTATGGACAGGGGGGGGGAACTGAAGCTTTCTTT. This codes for CASSYGQGGGTEAFF.

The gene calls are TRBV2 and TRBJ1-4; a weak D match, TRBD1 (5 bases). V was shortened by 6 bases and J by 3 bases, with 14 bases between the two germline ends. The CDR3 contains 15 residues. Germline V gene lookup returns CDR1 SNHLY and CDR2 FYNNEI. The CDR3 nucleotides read TGTGCCAGCAGCCCCCGGGGGAGGCCTAATGAAAAACTGTTTTTT. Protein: CASSPRGRPNEKLFF.

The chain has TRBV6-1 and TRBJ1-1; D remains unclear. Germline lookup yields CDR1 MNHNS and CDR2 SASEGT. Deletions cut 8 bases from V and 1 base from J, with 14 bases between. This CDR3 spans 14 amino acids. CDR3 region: CASCPGVSNTEAFF. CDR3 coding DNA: TGTGCCAGCTGCCCCGGGGTCTCGAACACTGAAGCTTTCTTT.

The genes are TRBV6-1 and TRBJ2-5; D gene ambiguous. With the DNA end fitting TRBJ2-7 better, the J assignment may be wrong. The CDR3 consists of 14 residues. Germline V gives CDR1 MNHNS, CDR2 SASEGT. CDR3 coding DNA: TGTGCCAGCAGTGAAGCTGGCAGACTCTACGAGCAGTACTTC. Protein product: CASSEAGRLYEQYF.

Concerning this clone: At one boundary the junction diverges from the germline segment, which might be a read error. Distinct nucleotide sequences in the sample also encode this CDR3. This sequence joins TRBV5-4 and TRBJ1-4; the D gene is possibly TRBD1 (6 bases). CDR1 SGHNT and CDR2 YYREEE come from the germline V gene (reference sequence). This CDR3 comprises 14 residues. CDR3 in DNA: TGTGCCAGCAGCTCGGACAGCCAAATGAAAAAGCTGTTTTTT. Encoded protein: CASSSDSQMKKLFF.

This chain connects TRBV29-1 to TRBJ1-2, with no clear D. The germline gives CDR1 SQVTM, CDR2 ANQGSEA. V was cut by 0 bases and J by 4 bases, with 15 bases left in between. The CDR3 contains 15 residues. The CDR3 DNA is TGCAGCGTTGAAGATGGGTCAGGTTGGGCCTATGGCTACACCTTC. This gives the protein CSVEDGSGWAYGYTF.

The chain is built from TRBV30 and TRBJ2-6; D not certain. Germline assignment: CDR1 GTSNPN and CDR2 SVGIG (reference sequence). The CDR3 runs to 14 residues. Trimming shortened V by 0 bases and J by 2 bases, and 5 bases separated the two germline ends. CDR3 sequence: CAWSVQAGANVLTF. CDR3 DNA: TGTGCCTGGAGTGTCCAGGCTGGGGCCAACGTCCTGACTTTC.

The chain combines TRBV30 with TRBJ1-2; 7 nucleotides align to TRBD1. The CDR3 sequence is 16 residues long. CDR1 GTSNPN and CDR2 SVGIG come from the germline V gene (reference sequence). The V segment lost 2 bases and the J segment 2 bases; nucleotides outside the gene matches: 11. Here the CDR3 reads CAWSPWRQGANYGYTF. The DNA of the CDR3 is TGTGCCTGGAGTCCCTGGAGACAGGGAGCAAACTATGGCTACACCTTC.

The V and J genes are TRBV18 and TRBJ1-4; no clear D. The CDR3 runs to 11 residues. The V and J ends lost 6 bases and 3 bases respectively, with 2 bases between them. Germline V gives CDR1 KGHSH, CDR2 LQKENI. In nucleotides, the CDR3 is TGTGCCAGCTCCTCTAATGAAAAACTGTTTTTT. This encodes CASSSNEKLFF.

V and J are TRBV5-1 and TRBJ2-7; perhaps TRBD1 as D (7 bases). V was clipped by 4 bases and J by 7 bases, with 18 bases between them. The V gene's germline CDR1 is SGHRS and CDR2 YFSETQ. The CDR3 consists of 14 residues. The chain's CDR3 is CASSRQGLAEEQYF. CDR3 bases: TGCGCCAGCAGCCGACAGGGATTAGCGGAAGAGCAGTACTTC.

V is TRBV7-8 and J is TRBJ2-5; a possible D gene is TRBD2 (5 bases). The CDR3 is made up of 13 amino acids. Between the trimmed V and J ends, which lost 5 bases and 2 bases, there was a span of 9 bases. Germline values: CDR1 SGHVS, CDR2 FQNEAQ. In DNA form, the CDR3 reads TGTGCCAGCAGCGCAAAGCGGCAAGAGACCCAGTACTTC. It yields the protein CASSAKRQETQYF.

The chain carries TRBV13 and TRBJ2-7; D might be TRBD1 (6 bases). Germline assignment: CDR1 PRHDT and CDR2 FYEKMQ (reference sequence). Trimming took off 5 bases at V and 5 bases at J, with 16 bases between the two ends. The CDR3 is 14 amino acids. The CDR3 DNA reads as TGTGCCAGCAGCCGCCGGACAGTTAAAGACGAGCAGTACTTC. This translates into CASSRRTVKDEQYF.

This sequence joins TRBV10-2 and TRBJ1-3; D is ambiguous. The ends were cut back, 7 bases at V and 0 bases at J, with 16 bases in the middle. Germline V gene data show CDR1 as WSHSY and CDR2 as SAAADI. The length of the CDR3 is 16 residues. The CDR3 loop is CASIFYAVDSGNTIYF. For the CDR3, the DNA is TGCGCCAGCATATTTTATGCGGTCGACTCTGGAAACACCATATATTTT.

DNA for the CDR3: TGTGCCAGCTCACTCAAGCGGGGGGGCTCCTACAATGAGCAGTTCTTC. This encodes CASSLKRGGSYNEQFF. The chain carries TRBV18 and TRBJ2-1, with 10 bases that match TRBD2. CDR1 KGHSH and CDR2 LQKENI come from the germline V gene. Trimming at V came to 4 bases and at J to 0 bases, leaving 3 bases not matched to a gene. The CDR3 extends over 16 amino acids.

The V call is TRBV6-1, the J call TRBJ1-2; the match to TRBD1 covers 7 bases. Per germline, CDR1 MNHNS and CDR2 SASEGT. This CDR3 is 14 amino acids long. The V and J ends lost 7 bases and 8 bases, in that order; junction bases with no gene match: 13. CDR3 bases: TGTGCCAGCACCCATATCACAGGGGACGGGGGCTACACCTTC. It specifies CASTHITGDGGYTF.

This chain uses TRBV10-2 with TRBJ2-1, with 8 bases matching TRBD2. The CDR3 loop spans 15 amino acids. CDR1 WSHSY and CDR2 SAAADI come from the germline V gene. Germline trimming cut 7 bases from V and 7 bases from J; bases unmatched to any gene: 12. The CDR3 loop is CASTTGTSFLNEQFF. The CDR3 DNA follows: TGCGCCAGCACCACCGGGACTAGTTTCCTTAATGAGCAGTTCTTC.

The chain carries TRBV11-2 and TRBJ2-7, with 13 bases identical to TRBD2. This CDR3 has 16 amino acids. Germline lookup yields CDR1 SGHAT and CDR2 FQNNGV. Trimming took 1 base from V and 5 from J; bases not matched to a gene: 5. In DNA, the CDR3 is TGTGCCAGCAGCTTAGCGTGGACTAGCGGGAGAGACGAGCAGTACTTC. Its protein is CASSLAWTSGRDEQYF.

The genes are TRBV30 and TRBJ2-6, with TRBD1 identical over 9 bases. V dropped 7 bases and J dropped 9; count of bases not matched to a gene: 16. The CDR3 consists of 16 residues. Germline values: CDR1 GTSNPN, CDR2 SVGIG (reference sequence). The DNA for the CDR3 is TGTGCCTTATTGACAGGGGGAAGGTCGGTGGGCAACGTCCTGACTTTC. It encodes CALLTGGRSVGNVLTF.

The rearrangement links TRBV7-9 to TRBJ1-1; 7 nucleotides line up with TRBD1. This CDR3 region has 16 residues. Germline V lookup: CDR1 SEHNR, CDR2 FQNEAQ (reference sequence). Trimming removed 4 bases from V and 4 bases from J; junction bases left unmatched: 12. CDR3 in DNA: TGTGCCAGCAGCTCTACCCGAACAGGGGTGAGCACTGAAGCTTTCTTT. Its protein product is CASSSTRTGVSTEAFF.

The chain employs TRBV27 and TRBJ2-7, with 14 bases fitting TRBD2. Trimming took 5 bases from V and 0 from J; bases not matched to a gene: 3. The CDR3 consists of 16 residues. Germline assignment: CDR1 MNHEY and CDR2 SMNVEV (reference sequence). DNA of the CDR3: TGTGCCAGCAGTCGACTAGCGGGGGGGAGCTCCTACGAGCAGTACTTC. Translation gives CASSRLAGGSSYEQYF.

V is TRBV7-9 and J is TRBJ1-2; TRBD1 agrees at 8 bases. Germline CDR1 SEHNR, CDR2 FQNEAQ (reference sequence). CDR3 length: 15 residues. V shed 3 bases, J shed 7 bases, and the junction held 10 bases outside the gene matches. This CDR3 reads CASSLAGTGPRGYTF. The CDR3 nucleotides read TGTGCCAGCAGCTTGGCCGGGACAGGACCCCGTGGCTACACCTTC.

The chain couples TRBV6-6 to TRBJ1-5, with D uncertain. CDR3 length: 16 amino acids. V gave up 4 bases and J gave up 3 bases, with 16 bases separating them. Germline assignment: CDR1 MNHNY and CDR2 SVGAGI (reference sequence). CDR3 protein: CASSLTTGGLNQPQHF. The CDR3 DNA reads TGTGCCAGCAGTTTGACCACCGGCGGACTCAATCAGCCCCAGCATTTT.